These 12 T cell receptor beta chains came from one sample sequenced in a study of OX40 agonist ivuxolimab in advanced cancers. Produced via immunoSEQ multiplex PCR; TCRdb's table is partial and in-frame only. Altogether 80,000 to 100,000 clones are present, approximately 86% being singletons, with the ten largest covering around 0.82%. Sequences were derived from CD4+ or CD8+ T cells sorted from blood, sampled in a trial of the OX40 agonist ivuxolimab. These TCRs come from an adult with an advanced solid tumor such as melanoma, head and neck, liver or kidney cancer.

This clone was picked up one time. This rearrangement joins TRBV7-8 to TRBJ1-3; TRBD1 is a possible D gene (6 bases). Trimming removed 1 base at V and 4 bases at J, with 11 bases between. This CDR3 spans 15 amino acids. The germline V gene has CDR1 SGHVS and CDR2 FQNEAQ. The CDR3 region has the DNA TGTGCCAGCAGCTTAGGTGCAGGGGTCGGAAACACCATATATTTT. Its translation is CASSLGAGVGNTIYF.

The V and J genes are TRBV7-3 and TRBJ2-7; D unresolved. Germline CDR1 reads SGHTA; CDR2 reads FQGTGA. There are 13 residues in the CDR3. V was pared by 5 bases and J by 6 bases, with 14 bases between. CDR3 protein: CASSPTHGSEQYV. CDR3 DNA: TGTGCCAGCAGCCCTACCCACGGATCCGAGCAGTACGTC.

This chain links TRBV9 with TRBJ2-3, with TRBD2 as a possible D gene (5 bases). The CDR3 totals 16 residues. CDR1 is SGDLS and CDR2 is YYNGEE in the germline V gene. The V end was cut by 0 bases, the J end by 4 bases, with 15 bases between. CDR3 protein: CASSVEPSGRPDTQYF. The CDR3 DNA reads as TGTGCCAGCAGCGTAGAACCCAGCGGACGTCCAGATACGCAGTATTTT.

The gene calls are TRBV5-1 and TRBJ2-5; D uncertain. Trimming removed 0 bases at V and 7 bases at J, with 13 bases between. CDR3 size: 14 residues. CDR1 SGHRS and CDR2 YFSETQ come from the germline V gene. CDR3 amino acids: CASSLEAAPRTQYF. Here the CDR3 DNA reads TGCGCCAGCAGCTTGGAGGCGGCCCCCAGGACCCAGTACTTC.

This chain uses TRBV2 with TRBJ1-6; D gene uncertain. V was clipped by 7 bases and J by 6 bases, with 10 bases between them. Germline V gene lookup returns CDR1 SNHLY and CDR2 FYNNEI. The CDR3 length is 13 residues. In nucleotides, the CDR3 is TGTGCCAGCACTCCGCTAGGTAATTCACCCCTCCACTTT. It is translated as CASTPLGNSPLHF. Combining the CDR3 with reference TRBV2 and TRBJ1-6 gives the whole variable domain EPEVTQTPSHQVTQMGQEVILRCVPISNHLYFYWYRQILGQKVEFLVSFYNNEISEKSEIFDDQFSVERPDGSNFTLKIRSTKLEDSAMYFCASTPLGNSPLHFGNGTRLTVT.

Written as DNA, the CDR3 is TGTGCCAGCAGTGGGGCTTTTAACACTGAAGCTTTCTTT. Translated, it gives CASSGAFNTEAFF. The J gene is TRBJ1-1, the V gene TRBV27, with a tentative D call TRBD1 (5 bases). Germline values: CDR1 MNHEY, CDR2 SMNVEV (reference sequence). V shed 5 bases and J shed 2 bases, with 9 bases lying between them. This CDR3 spans 13 amino acids.

V gene TRBV28 combines with J gene TRBJ2-4; 8 positions agree with TRBD1. This CDR3 has 15 amino acids. V was pared by 7 bases and J by 6 bases, with 11 bases of the junction left unmatched. Germline lookup yields CDR1 MDHEN and CDR2 SYDVKM. The CDR3 region has the DNA TGTGCCAGCATTTCGGCAGCAGGGGGCGGAAACATTCAGTACTTC. Its protein is CASISAAGGGNIQYF.

This clone was counted a single time. The V and J genes are TRBV18 and TRBJ2-7, with 7 bases fitting TRBD1. CDR3 size: 14 residues. The trim removed 4 bases at V and 5 bases at J, leaving 8 bases unmatched. Germline CDR1 is KGHSH and CDR2 is LQKENI. In DNA, the CDR3 is TGTGCCAGCTCACTGAGGACAGGCACCCACGAGCAGTACGTC. Translating gives CASSLRTGTHEQYV.

This clone showed up just once. V is TRBV19 and J is TRBJ1-1, with TRBD1 matching 9 bases. The CDR3 totals 14 residues. The trim removed 5 bases at V and 7 bases at J, leaving 8 bases unmatched. Germline V lookup: CDR1 LNHDA, CDR2 SQIVND (reference sequence). CDR3 sequence: CASSVDRGKGEAFF. CDR3 nucleotide sequence: TGTGCCAGTAGTGTCGACAGGGGGAAGGGTGAAGCTTTCTTT.

V is TRBV6-1 and J is TRBJ2-1; D perhaps matches TRBD2 (5 bases). The germline V gene encodes CDR1 MNHNS and CDR2 SASEGT. The V end lost 7 bases, the J end lost 7 bases, and 20 bases lay between the germline ends. The CDR3 has 15 amino acids. In nucleotides, the CDR3 is TGTGCCAGCATTAGGGAGTTTGGTGGGTCGAATGAGCAGTTCTTC. Amino acid sequence: CASIREFGGSNEQFF.

The chain has TRBV4-2 and TRBJ2-2; 12 nucleotides agree with TRBD2. The CDR3 runs to 16 residues. CDR1 is LGHNA, CDR2 YNFKEQ, per germline. J lost 2 bases, V lost 4 bases, and 2 bases had no gene match. CDR3 coding DNA: TGTGCCAGCAGCCCAGGACTAGCGGGAAACACCGGGGAGCTGTTTTTT. Its translation: CASSPGLAGNTGELFF.

J is TRBJ1-6 and V is TRBV4-1; no clear D gene. The germline gives CDR1 MGHRA, CDR2 YSYEKL. The V gene lost 0 bases and the J gene lost 7 bases, with 7 bases spanning the gap. The CDR3 has 14 amino acids. The CDR3 sequence is CASSQEPRNSPLHF. The CDR3 coding sequence is TGCGCCAGCAGCCAAGAGCCACGGAATTCACCCCTCCACTTT.